A selection of T cell receptor beta chains follows, all from one sample in a study of CD8 T cells in ankylosing spondylitis. TCRdb used MiXCR to reprocess the 5' RACE reads, holding one entry per CDR3 protein. The sample lists about 160,000 distinct CDR3 sequences, 44% occurring once. The material sequenced was synovial fluid, either unsorted or a sorted T cell fraction (not recorded which). The receptors here all came from a male donor with ankylosing spondylitis. Both conserved end residues are part of each CDR3. The D gene is left open where the match is weak. Size values are once, few and many counts, or a class for expanded clones, and some rows have none.

J,V,size,D,CDR3,DNA
TRBJ2-7,TRBV7-9,NA,NA,CASSPSDRPYEQYF,TGTGCCAGCAGCCCCTCTGACCGTCCCTACGAGCAGTACTTC
TRBJ2-3,TRBV21-1,NA,NA,CASSKVGGRDTDTQYF,TGTGCCAGCAGCAAGGTTGGGGGGAGGGACACAGATACGCAGTATTTT
TRBJ2-5,TRBV5-1,few,NA,CASSLGGLHQETQYF,TGCGCCAGCAGCTTGGGGGGACTCCACCAAGAGACCCAGTACTTC
TRBJ1-1,TRBV20-1,NA,NA,CSATTPKGTEAFF,TGCAGTGCCACGACACCAAAGGGGACTGAAGCTTTCTTT
TRBJ1-2,TRBV4-1,NA,TRBD1,CASSERTGANYGYTF,TGCGCCAGCAGCGAACGGACAGGGGCAAACTATGGCTACACCTTC
TRBJ1-3,TRBV4-1,few,NA,CASSHNQAWGNTIYF,TGCGCCAGCAGCCATAACCAAGCTTGGGGAAACACCATATATTTT
TRBJ2-2,TRBV29-1,NA,NA,CSVDGAGVNTGELFF,TGCAGCGTTGATGGAGCAGGGGTTAACACCGGGGAGCTGTTTTTT
TRBJ1-1,TRBV19,few,NA,CASSILGRKNTEAFF,TGTGCCAGTAGTATACTCGGACGCAAGAACACTGAAGCTTTCTTT
TRBJ2-4,TRBV28,NA,NA,CASSLGESVFQTAKNIQYF,TGTGCCAGCAGTTTGGGAGAAAGCGTGTTTCAAACAGCCAAAAACATTCAGTACTTC
TRBJ1-5,TRBV12-3/TRBV12-4,NA,NA,CASSLTDNQPQHF,TGTGCCAGCAGTTTAACGGACAATCAGCCCCAGCATTTT
TRBJ2-1,TRBV6-5,NA,TRBD2,CASSYSTSGGAGEQFF,TGTGCCAGCAGTTACTCTACTAGCGGGGGGGCCGGGGAGCAGTTCTTC
TRBJ2-7,TRBV12-3/TRBV12-4,NA,TRBD1,CASSWGTGAYEQYF,TGTGCCAGCAGTTGGGGAACAGGGGCCTACGAGCAGTACTTC
TRBJ2-1,TRBV7-9,NA,NA,CASRRGANEQFF,TGTGCCAGCAGACGGGGTGCCAATGAGCAGTTCTTC
TRBJ2-1,TRBV7-9,once,TRBD2,CASSLVGRASYNEQFF,TGTGCCAGCAGCTTAGTTGGGAGGGCCAGTTACAATGAGCAGTTCTTC
TRBJ1-2,TRBV9,NA,NA,CASSVGPGEGYTF,TGTGCCAGCAGCGTAGGCCCAGGCGAGGGCTACACCTTC
TRBJ2-7,TRBV5-1,few,NA,CASSSYGRDYEQYF,TGCGCCAGCAGCTCCTACGGACGGGACTACGAGCAGTACTTC
TRBJ1-1,TRBV27,NA,NA,CASSFNLRGENTEAFF,TGTGCCAGCAGTTTCAATCTCCGGGGGGAGAACACTGAAGCTTTCTTT
TRBJ2-5,TRBV12-3/TRBV12-4,NA,NA,CASSLWGMGETQYF,TGTGCCAGCAGTTTATGGGGGATGGGAGAGACCCAGTACTTC
TRBJ1-1,TRBV19,NA,NA,CASSIGGANEAFF,TGTGCCAGTAGTATAGGAGGGGCTAATGAAGCTTTCTTT
TRBJ2-2,TRBV4-1,NA,TRBD2,CASSQACGRCVGELFF,TGCGCCAGCAGCCAAGCGTGCGGGAGGTGTGTCGGGGAGCTGTTTTTT
TRBJ2-1,TRBV5-8,once,NA,CATPRPTSHEQFF,TGTGCCACCCCCCGGCCTACCTCCCATGAGCAGTTCTTC
TRBJ2-3,TRBV24-1,NA,NA,CATSDWTADTQYF,TGTGCCACCAGTGATTGGACAGCCGATACGCAGTATTTT
TRBJ1-2,TRBV7-3,NA,TRBD1,CASSETGGTYGYTF,TGTGCCAGCAGCGAAACAGGGGGCACCTATGGCTACACCTTC
TRBJ2-1,TRBV29-1,NA,TRBD2,CSVAGGLSSYNEQFF,TGCAGCGTTGCGGGGGGTCTGAGCTCCTACAATGAGCAGTTCTTC
TRBJ2-3,TRBV9,NA,TRBD2,CASSVGTSGGNTDTQYF,TGTGCCAGCAGCGTAGGTACTAGCGGGGGGAACACAGATACGCAGTATTTT
TRBJ2-5,TRBV10-3,NA,NA,CAISARGIGTQYF,TGTGCCATCAGTGCTCGCGGGATAGGGACCCAGTACTTC
TRBJ2-7,TRBV4-3,few,TRBD1,CASSQDRVAGQGAFEQYF,TGCGCCAGCAGCCAAGATAGGGTTGCAGGACAGGGGGCGTTTGAGCAGTACTTC